The source of this T cell receptor (beta chain) is a study of CD8 T cells in Susac syndrome. A quantity of roughly 0.5 to 1 ug RNA underwent reverse transcription using random hexamers. Amplification of TCR beta CDR3 by immunoSEQ multiplex PCR spanned 54 Vbeta and 13 Jbeta. TCRdb re-called the immunoSEQ multiplex PCR reads with MiXCR, one entry per CDR3 protein. Among roughly 120,000 distinct CDR3 sequences listed, approximately 96% were seen once. V lost 2 bases to trimming and J lost 8 bases, with 7 bases between them. The CDR3 runs to 12 residues. From germline, CDR1 is MNHEY and CDR2 SVGEGT. TCR beta sequences were obtained from blood CD8+ and CD4+ T cells. Healthy donors constituted the control group, matched for age and sex.

The origin of this receptor is a human donor in good health. The chain combines TRBV6-2 or TRBV6-3 with TRBJ2-1; D is ambiguous. Sequenced material: CD4+ T cells from PBMCs. CDR3 protein: CASSYGLDEQFF. In DNA form, the CDR3 reads TGTGCCAGCAGTTACGGGCTAGATGAGCAGTTCTTC.